This is a list of T cell receptor beta chains from one sample in a study of shared clonotypes between healthy human individuals. Some clones are missing from TCRdb's copy, which holds only in-frame ones; the method was immunoSEQ multiplex PCR. The table lists some 2,400,000 clones, 90% to 96% of them singletons. Material for sequencing was naive CD4+ T cells sorted from blood. Receptors were obtained from a man aged 18 to 30 in good health. Both conserved end residues are trimmed from each CDR3. A D gene is named only where the DNA matches it firmly. Not every row has a clone size; where given, it reads once, few, many or a size class.

abundance: .
v_gene: TRBV19
j_gene: TRBJ2-2
d_gene: TRBD1
CDR3aa: ASSGTGLTTGGELF

abundance: .
v_gene: TRBV18
j_gene: TRBJ1-1
d_gene: TRBD1
CDR3aa: ASSPRDSEPTEAF

abundance: few
v_gene: TRBV18
j_gene: TRBJ1-1
d_gene: .
CDR3aa: ASSLVQGTEAF

abundance: .
v_gene: TRBV6-1
j_gene: TRBJ2-7
d_gene: TRBD1
CDR3aa: ASSPLQGATYEQY

abundance: once
v_gene: TRBV6-6
j_gene: TRBJ2-5
d_gene: TRBD2
CDR3aa: ASRLAGGPGETQY

abundance: .
v_gene: TRBV6-1
j_gene: TRBJ2-5
d_gene: .
CDR3aa: ASSEMRDQQIKTQY

abundance: .
v_gene: TRBV19
j_gene: TRBJ2-7
d_gene: .
CDR3aa: ASSIATASSYEQY

abundance: .
v_gene: TRBV6-5
j_gene: TRBJ1-3
d_gene: .
CDR3aa: ASSPSGNTIY

abundance: once
v_gene: TRBV7-3
j_gene: TRBJ2-1
d_gene: .
CDR3aa: ASSPPNGAQF

abundance: .
v_gene: TRBV4-1
j_gene: TRBJ2-5
d_gene: .
CDR3aa: ASSPGAEETQY

abundance: .
v_gene: TRBV9
j_gene: TRBJ1-4
d_gene: .
CDR3aa: ASSVHQASQGEKLF

abundance: .
v_gene: TRBV30
j_gene: TRBJ2-4
d_gene: .
CDR3aa: AWSRGGAGYIQY

abundance: .
v_gene: TRBV30
j_gene: TRBJ2-7
d_gene: TRBD1
CDR3aa: AGTGTYEQY

abundance: .
v_gene: TRBV2
j_gene: TRBJ1-6
d_gene: .
CDR3aa: ASQLSPSSYNSPLH

abundance: .
v_gene: TRBV29-1
j_gene: TRBJ2-7
d_gene: .
CDR3aa: SVPTGFNEQY

abundance: .
v_gene: TRBV6-5
j_gene: TRBJ1-1
d_gene: TRBD1
CDR3aa: ASSPDRGLNTEAF